This T cell receptor beta chain stems from a study of T-cell memory formation after mild COVID-19. Study-wide results and caveats: CD4/CD8 balance characterized clones contracting day 15 to 85, and CD4+ skew characterized later expanders. Those CD4+ clones that contracted were mainly in CM and EM (CD8+ ones in EMRA). The study detected some responding clones in pre-infection memory, suggesting cross-reactive memory joined.

Points on this clonotype: Its antigen is not identified.

Per the germline V gene, CDR1 is LGHNA and CDR2 is YNFKEQ. This CDR3 is 14 amino acids long. Deletions cut 4 bases from V and 3 bases from J, with 10 bases between. Each CDR3 protein gets one entry after TCRdb re-called the 5' RACE reads with MiXCR. The profile shows roughly 400,000 distinct CDR3 sequences, roughly 24% of them singletons. The clonotype comes from an adult woman who had mild COVID-19 (a few samples of this study predate the infection). Cell type and time point are not known. The V and J genes are TRBV4-2 and TRBJ1-5; D not certain. Sequencing input: PBMCs or a T cell subset sorted from them (not recorded which). CDR3 in DNA: TGTGCCAGCAGCCCGGGTCGGGTCAATCAGCCCCAGCATTTT. As protein: CASSPGRVNQPQHF.